Reported below is one T cell receptor beta chain. This receptor's antigen is unknown. No much larger clonotype is one base removed from it; base qualities were not supplied. The data originate from a study of vaccination and CD4 T cells after COVID-19 (dated by TCRdb to the early 2020s). Notes on the research overall: Convalescent patients had a positive SARS-CoV-2 result on nasal swab PCR, and of these patients, several had mild disease and one had severe disease. The convalescent cohort included six males and four females, with two Hispanic individuals, seven Caucasians, two Asians and one multiracial person. Participants received two doses of either the Pfizer-BioNTech BNT162b2 vaccine (n=8) or the Moderna mRNA-1273 vaccine (n=2). Post-COVID blood samples were collected from convalescent patients a median of around 96 days after diagnosis, with a range of roughly 35 to 170 days. Post-vaccine blood samples were taken a median of about 70 days after the second vaccine dose, with a range of about 13 to 241 days. Overlapping spike peptide pools from SARS-CoV-2 and from the common cold coronaviruses HCoV-NL63, HCoV-OC43 and HCoV-229E were used as culture stimuli. Control cultures used a CEFX viral epitope pool as positive control, an HIV-1 Nef peptide pool as negative control, or no peptide. The spike-specific CD4+ TCR repertoire was compared before and after mRNA vaccination in about nine COVID-19 convalescent patients and several infection-naive healthy vaccine recipients. The investigation overall reported the following: The median count of SARS-CoV-2-reactive clonotypes went up from approximately 20 after infection to approximately 40 after vaccination, although the change was not significant. Nearly all vaccine-specific clones in convalescent patients (304 of 307) were mono-reactive for SARS-CoV-2 spike rather than cross-reactive with common cold coronaviruses. Among convalescent patients, a median around 89% of the SARS-CoV-2-reactive clones seen after vaccination appeared only after vaccination, which suggests priming specific to the vaccine. The number of convalescent patients in the study was relatively small, and the study did not examine early timepoints following natural infection.

For CDR1 and CDR2, the germline V gene (reference sequence) lists SGHNT and YYREEE. V has 4 bases trimmed and J has 3 bases trimmed; junction bases matching no gene number 6. The CDR3 spans 14 residues, from the cysteine through the phenylalanine. Only the CDR3 DNA is retained, 42 bases long and in frame from the first base. Library preparation was by PCR. DNA from cultured CD4+ T cells underwent TCR sequencing with the Oncomine TCR Beta short-read assay at the Johns Hopkins FTIC core. Genomic DNA was extracted from the cultured CD4+ T cells with the QIAamp micro DNA kit. Oncomine TCR Beta libraries made from cultured CD4+ T cells were pooled using unique dual indexes and sequenced on an Illumina iSeq 100. In the paper's pipeline: Non-productive sequences were removed, and CDR3s that did not start with C, did not end with F or W, or were shorter than 7 amino acids were discarded. Antigen-specific clonotypes were identified with the MANAFEST web application by comparing peptide-stimulated wells with reference and other culture wells. An FDR below 0.05, an odds ratio above 5, and a productive frequency above 0.1% in at least two of three replicate wells were required for clones to be considered positive. A clonotype was classed as cross-reactive if the clonotype showed significant expansion both in SARS-CoV-2 spike wells and in at least one common cold coronavirus spike condition. Levenshtein distances (stringdist) and unrooted phylogenetic trees (ape) in R version 3.6.1 were used to assess CDR3 homology. TCRdb's own reprocessing of the public reads used fastp at Q25 and MiXCR and kept productive beta chains. Each entry merges the rows of one CDR3 protein and shows their most common DNA and genes. The V and J calls reflect TCRdb's pipeline rather than the authors' work. The sample table contains thousands of distinct CDR3 sequences; only one count was recorded for approximately 52% of them. The ten largest clonotypes hold approximately 35% of the sample.

The treatment or condition label on this specimen signifies: roughly 10-day PBMC culture with coronavirus spike peptide pools or control peptides (ViraFEST assay). To expand antigen-specific T cells with peptide pools and then pick out the expanded clonotypes through TCR sequencing, the study relied on the ViraFEST assay. The positive SARS-CoV-2 PCR tests of the convalescent patients were dated from March to December 2020, before the Alpha, Beta and Delta variants emerged in the United States. Approximately 1.8 million PBMCs per well were cultured in IMDM with approximately 4.9% human AB serum and approximately 9.1 IU/ml IL-2, plus 10 ug/ml peptide pools. On days 3 and 7, half of the culture medium was replaced with fresh IL-2-containing medium. After approximately 11 days of culture, CD4+ T cells were isolated by negative selection with the EasySep CD4+ T cell isolation kit. Ficoll-Paque Plus gradient centrifugation was used to isolate PBMCs from whole blood, and the isolated PBMCs were then either used fresh or cryopreserved at -140C. Triplicate wells were generally used for each culture condition.

Source material: CD4+ T cells from blood, cultured in vitro. The V gene is TRBV5-4 and the J gene is TRBJ2-5; the central 7 bases match TRBD1. This clonotype was obtained from a human donor who had recovered from COVID-19. The nucleotide sequence reads as follows: TGTGCCAGCAGCCCGGGACAGCGTAAAGAGACCCAGTACTTC. Protein translation: CASSPGQRKETQYF.